These T cell receptor beta chains were read from a single sample in a study of shared clonotypes between healthy human individuals. Method: immunoSEQ multiplex PCR; TCRdb's copy keeps in-frame clones and lacks some. The data contain more than 2 million clones, 90% to 95% of them singletons. Sequencing used naive CD4+ T cells sorted from blood. The receptors were sampled from a man between 18 and 29 years old in good health. Both conserved end residues are part of each CDR3. D genes are given only for firm matches.

v_call	d_call	j_call	cdr3_aa	cdr3_nt
TRBV30	NA	TRBJ1-2	CAWSLERGRGGYTF	TGTGCCTGGTCACTAGAGCGGGGTCGGGGTGGCTACACCTTC
TRBV30	NA	TRBJ2-1	CAWTSGSYNEQFF	TGTGCCTGGACGTCGGGCTCCTACAATGAGCAGTTCTTC
TRBV7-2	NA	TRBJ2-7	CASSAGSGLAGSYEQYF	TGTGCCAGCAGCGCAGGCAGCGGGTTAGCTGGAAGCTACGAGCAGTACTTC
TRBV7-3	NA	TRBJ2-1	CASSPDYGWGEQFF	TGTGCCAGCAGCCCCGACTACGGCTGGGGTGAGCAGTTCTTC
TRBV2	NA	TRBJ1-2	CASSEDGTNGYTF	TGTGCCAGCAGTGAAGACGGGACAAATGGCTACACCTTC
TRBV7-7	TRBD1	TRBJ1-1	CASSFQQGTEAFF	TGTGCTAGCAGCTTCCAACAGGGGACTGAAGCTTTCTTT
TRBV10-2	NA	TRBJ1-1	CASSESEGSTEAFF	TGCGCCAGCAGTGAAAGTGAGGGGAGCACTGAAGCTTTCTTT
TRBV30	NA	TRBJ2-1	CAWSVRKQGDQFF	TGTGCCTGGAGTGTACGGAAGCAGGGAGATCAGTTCTTC
TRBV28	NA	TRBJ1-6	CASSLGDRNSPLHF	TGTGCCAGCAGTTTAGGGGACCGTAATTCACCCCTCCACTTT
TRBV30	NA	TRBJ1-2	CAWSFQKYGYTF	TGTGCCTGGAGTTTCCAGAAATATGGCTACACCTTC
TRBV5-8	NA	TRBJ1-6	CASSSGFYGFNSPLHF	TGTGCCAGCAGTTCAGGGTTCTATGGGTTTAATTCACCCCTCCACTTT
TRBV6-1	NA	TRBJ1-3	CASTEDFSGNTIYF	TGTGCCAGCACTGAGGACTTCTCTGGAAACACCATATATTTT
TRBV6-6	TRBD1	TRBJ1-4	CASNMGQPNEKLFF	TGTGCCAGCAACATGGGACAGCCTAATGAAAAACTGTTTTTT
TRBV30	NA	TRBJ1-3	CAWRERQWNSGNTIYF	TGTGCCTGGAGGGAAAGACAGTGGAACTCTGGAAACACCATATATTTT